This T cell receptor (beta chain) appears in the sequencing data of a study of Ad26.COV2.S vaccination and SARS-CoV-2 variants. Whole-study findings and limits: Total responses of T cells may have been underestimated by the analyses of TCR breadth and depth. Considerable breadth of spike-specific CD8+ and CD4+ T cell responses has reportedly been documented following vaccination. The placebo group had lower spike-specific TCR breadth than the vaccine recipients did.

Points on this clone: Its antigen is still unknown.

Trimming removed 8 bases at V and 5 bases at J, with 13 bases between. In germline, CDR1 is SGHTS, CDR2 YDEGEE. There are 12 residues in the CDR3. Method: immunoSEQ multiplex PCR; TCRdb's copy keeps in-frame clones and lacks some. The data hold roughly 380,000 clones, with about 91% observed a single time. V and J are TRBV5-8 and TRBJ1-1; D perhaps matches TRBD1 (5 bases). The clonotype was recovered from a human donor who had recovered from COVID-19. This sample comprised peripheral blood, obtained after recovery from COVID-19. The DNA for the CDR3 is TGTGCCAGGAGAGGGGACGATACTGAAGCTTTCTTT. Its translation is CARRGDDTEAFF.